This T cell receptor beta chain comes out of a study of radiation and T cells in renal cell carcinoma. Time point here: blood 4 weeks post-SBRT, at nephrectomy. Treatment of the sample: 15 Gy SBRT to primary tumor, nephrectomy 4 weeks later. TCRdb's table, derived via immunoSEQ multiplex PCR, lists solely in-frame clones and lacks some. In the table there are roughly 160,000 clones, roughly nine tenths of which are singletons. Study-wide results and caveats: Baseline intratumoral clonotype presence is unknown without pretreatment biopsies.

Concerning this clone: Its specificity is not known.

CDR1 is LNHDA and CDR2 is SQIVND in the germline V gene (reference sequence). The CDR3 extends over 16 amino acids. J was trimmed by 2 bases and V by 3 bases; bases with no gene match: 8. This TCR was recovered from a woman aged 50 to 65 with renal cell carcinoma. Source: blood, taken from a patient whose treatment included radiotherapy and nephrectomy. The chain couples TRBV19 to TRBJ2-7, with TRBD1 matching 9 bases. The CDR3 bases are TGTGCCAGTAGTATTAGGGGGACAGGGACCACCTACGAGCAGTACTTC. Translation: CASSIRGTGTTYEQYF.